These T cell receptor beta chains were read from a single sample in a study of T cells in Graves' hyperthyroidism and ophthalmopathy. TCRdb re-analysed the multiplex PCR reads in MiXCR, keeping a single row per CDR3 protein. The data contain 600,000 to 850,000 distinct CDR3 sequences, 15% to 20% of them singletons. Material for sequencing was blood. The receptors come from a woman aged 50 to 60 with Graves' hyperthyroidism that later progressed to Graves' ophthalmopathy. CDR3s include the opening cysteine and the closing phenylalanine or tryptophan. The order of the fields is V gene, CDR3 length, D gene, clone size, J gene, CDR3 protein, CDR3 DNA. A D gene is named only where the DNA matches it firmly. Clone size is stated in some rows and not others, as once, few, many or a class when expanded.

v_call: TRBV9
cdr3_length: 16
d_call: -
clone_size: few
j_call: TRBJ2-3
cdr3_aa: CASSHLPGTSTDTQYF
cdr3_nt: TGTGCCAGCAGCCACCTCCCCGGGACAAGCACAGATACGCAGTATTTT

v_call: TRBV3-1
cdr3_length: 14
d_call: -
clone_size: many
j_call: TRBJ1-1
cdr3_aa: CASSQATANTEAFF
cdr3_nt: TGTGCCAGCAGCCAAGCGACAGCGAACACTGAAGCTTTCTTT

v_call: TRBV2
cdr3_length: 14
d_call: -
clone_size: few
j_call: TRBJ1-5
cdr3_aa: CASHLQGYNQPQHF
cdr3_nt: TGTGCCAGCCACTTGCAGGGCTACAATCAGCCCCAGCATTTT

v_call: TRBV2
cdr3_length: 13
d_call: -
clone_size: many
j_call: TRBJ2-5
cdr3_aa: CASIRVSRETQYF
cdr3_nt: TGTGCCAGCATACGGGTTAGCAGGGAGACCCAGTACTTC

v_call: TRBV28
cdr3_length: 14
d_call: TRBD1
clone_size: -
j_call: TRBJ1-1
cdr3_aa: CASTPQNSRGGAFF
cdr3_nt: TGTGCCAGCACCCCTCAAAATTCCAGGGGGGGGGCTTTCTTT

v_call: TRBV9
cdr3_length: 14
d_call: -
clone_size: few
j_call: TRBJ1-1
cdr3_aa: CASSPQTGLKLAFF
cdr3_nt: TGTGCCAGCAGCCCCCAAACGGGGCTAAAACTAGCTTTCTTT

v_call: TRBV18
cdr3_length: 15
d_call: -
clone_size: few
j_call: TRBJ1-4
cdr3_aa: CASSDKLPTNEKLFF
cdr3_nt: TGTGCCAGCTCAGACAAGCTCCCAACTAATGAAAAACTGTTTTTT

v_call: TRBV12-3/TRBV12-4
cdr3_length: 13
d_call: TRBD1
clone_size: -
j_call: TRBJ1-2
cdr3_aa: CASGGDRAYGYTF
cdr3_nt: TGTGCCAGCGGGGGGGACAGGGCCTATGGCTACACCTTC

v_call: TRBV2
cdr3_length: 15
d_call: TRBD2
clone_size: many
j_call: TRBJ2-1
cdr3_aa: CASRPVAGDYNEQFF
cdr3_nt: TGTGCCAGCAGACCTGTAGCGGGAGACTACAATGAGCAGTTCTTC

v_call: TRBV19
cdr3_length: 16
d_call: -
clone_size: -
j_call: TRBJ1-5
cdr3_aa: CASSILGGAVGQPQHF
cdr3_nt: TGTGCCAGTAGTATACTCGGGGGGGCCGTGGGTCAGCCCCAGCATTTT

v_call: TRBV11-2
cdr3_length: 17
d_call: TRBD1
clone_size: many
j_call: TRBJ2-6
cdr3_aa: CASSAQGGGSGANVLTF
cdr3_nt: TGTGCCAGCAGTGCACAGGGGGGAGGCTCTGGGGCCAACGTCCTGACTTTC

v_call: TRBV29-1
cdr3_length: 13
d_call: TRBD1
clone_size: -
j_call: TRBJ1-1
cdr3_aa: CSVVLGQGTEAFF
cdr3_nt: TGCAGCGTTGTTTTGGGACAGGGGACTGAAGCTTTCTTT

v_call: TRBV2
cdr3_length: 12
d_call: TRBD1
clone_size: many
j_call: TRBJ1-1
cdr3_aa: CANDQEGAPAFF
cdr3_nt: TGTGCCAACGATCAAGAGGGGGCCCCGGCTTTCTTT

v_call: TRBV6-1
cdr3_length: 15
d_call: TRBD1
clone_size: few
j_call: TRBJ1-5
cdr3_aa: CASSIDRGRSQPQHF
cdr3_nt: TGTGCCAGCAGCATCGACAGGGGGAGAAGTCAGCCCCAGCATTTT

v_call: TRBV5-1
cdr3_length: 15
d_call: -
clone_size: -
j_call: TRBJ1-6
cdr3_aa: CASSPRQIGTSPLHF
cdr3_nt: TGCGCCAGCAGCCCCAGACAGATTGGGACGTCACCCCTCCACTTT

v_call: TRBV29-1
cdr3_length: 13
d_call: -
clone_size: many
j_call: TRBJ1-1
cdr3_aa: CSVAAEYNTEAFF
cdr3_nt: TGCAGCGTTGCGGCGGAGTACAACACTGAAGCTTTCTTT

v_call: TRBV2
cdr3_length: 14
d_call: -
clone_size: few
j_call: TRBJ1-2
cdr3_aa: CASRGGIEYYGYTF
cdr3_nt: TGTGCCAGCAGGGGCGGCATCGAGTACTATGGCTACACCTTC

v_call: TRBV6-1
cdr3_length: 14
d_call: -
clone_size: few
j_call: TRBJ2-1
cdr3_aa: CASRVRGLNNEQFF
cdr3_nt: TGTGCCAGCCGGGTCAGGGGACTCAACAATGAGCAGTTCTTC

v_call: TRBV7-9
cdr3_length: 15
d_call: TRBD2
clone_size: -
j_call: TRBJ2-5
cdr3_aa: CASSSTSGGREAQYF
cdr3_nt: TGTGCCAGCAGTTCGACTAGCGGGGGTCGAGAGGCCCAGTACTTC

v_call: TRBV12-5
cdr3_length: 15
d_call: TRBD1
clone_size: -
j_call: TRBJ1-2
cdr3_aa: CASGLADRVDYGYTF
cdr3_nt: TGTGCTAGTGGTTTGGCAGACAGGGTGGACTATGGCTACACCTTC

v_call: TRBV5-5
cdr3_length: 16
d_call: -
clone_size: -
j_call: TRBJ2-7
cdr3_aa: CASSLDIGAAANEQYF
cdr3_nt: TGTGCCAGCAGCTTGGATATCGGGGCAGCCGCCAACGAGCAGTACTTC

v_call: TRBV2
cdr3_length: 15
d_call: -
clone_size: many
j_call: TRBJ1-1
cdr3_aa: CASSKNREFNTEAFF
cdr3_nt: TGTGCCAGCAGTAAAAACAGGGAATTTAACACTGAAGCTTTCTTT

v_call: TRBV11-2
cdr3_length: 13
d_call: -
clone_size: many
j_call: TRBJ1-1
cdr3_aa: CASSLRVYTEAFF
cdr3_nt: TGTGCCAGCAGCTTACGGGTTTACACTGAAGCTTTCTTT

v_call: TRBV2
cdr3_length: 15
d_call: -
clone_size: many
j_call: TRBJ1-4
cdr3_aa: CASSPERGASEKLFF
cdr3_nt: TGTGCCAGCAGTCCAGAACGGGGGGCGAGTGAAAAACTGTTTTTT

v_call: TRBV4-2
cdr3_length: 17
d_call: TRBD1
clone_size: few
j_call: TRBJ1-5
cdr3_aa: CASSQEGGTGGNQPQHF
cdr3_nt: TGTGCCAGCAGCCAAGAGGGTGGGACAGGGGGCAATCAGCCCCAGCATTTT

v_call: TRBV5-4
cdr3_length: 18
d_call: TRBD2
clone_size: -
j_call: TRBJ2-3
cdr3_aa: CASSPPPGLAGLRDTQYF
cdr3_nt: TGTGCCAGCAGCCCACCTCCGGGACTAGCGGGGCTCAGAGATACGCAGTATTTT

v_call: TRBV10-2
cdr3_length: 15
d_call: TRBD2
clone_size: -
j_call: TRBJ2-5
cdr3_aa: CASSEISGGFETQYF
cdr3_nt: TGCGCCAGCAGTGAGATTAGCGGGGGGTTCGAGACCCAGTACTTC

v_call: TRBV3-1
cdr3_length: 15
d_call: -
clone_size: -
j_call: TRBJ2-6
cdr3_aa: CASSQDIRGANVLTF
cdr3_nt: TGTGCCAGCAGCCAAGATATTCGCGGGGCCAACGTCCTGACTTTC

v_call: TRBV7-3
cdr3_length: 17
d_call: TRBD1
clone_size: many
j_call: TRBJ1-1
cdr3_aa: CASSLIPTGGEDTEAFF
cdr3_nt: TGTGCCAGCAGCTTAATCCCGACAGGGGGTGAGGACACTGAAGCTTTCTTT

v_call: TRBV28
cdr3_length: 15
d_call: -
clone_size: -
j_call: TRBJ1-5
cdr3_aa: CASSFSGRHNQPQHF
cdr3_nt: TGTGCCAGCAGTTTTTCCGGCAGGCATAATCAGCCCCAGCATTTT

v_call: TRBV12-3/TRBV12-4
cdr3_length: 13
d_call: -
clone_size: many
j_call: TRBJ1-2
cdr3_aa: CASSLMSGYGYTF
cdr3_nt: TGTGCCAGCAGTTTAATGTCCGGCTATGGCTACACCTTC

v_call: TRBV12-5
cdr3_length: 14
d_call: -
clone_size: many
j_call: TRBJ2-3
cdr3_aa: CASGLAEQRDTQYF
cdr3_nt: TGTGCTAGTGGTTTGGCTGAACAACGAGATACGCAGTATTTT

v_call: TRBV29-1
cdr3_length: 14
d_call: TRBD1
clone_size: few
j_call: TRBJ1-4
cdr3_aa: CSVEEGQGGEKLFF
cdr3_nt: TGCAGCGTTGAAGAGGGACAGGGAGGTGAAAAACTGTTTTTT

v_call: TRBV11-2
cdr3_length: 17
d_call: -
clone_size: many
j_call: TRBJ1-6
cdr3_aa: CASSLDPSGVGDSPLHF
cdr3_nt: TGTGCCAGCAGCTTAGATCCTTCTGGGGTTGGGGATTCACCCCTCCACTTT

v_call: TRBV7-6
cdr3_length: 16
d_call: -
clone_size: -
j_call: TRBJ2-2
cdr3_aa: CASSFTGVGNTGELFF
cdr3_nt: TGTGCCAGCAGCTTCACCGGGGTGGGGAACACCGGGGAGCTGTTTTTT

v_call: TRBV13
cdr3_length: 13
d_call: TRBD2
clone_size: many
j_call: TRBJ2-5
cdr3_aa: CASSLGGGGTQYF
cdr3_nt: TGTGCCAGCAGCTTGGGCGGGGGGGGAACCCAGTACTTC

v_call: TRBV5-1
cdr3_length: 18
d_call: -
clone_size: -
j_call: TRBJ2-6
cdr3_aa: CASRARWQPLSGANVLTF
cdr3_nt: TGCGCCAGCAGAGCGAGGTGGCAGCCACTCTCTGGGGCCAACGTCCTGACTTTC

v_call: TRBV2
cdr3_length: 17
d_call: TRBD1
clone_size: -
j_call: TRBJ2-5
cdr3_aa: CASSRALGTGSREAQYF
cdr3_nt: TGTGCCAGCAGTAGGGCTTTGGGGACAGGGTCAAGAGAGGCCCAGTACTTC

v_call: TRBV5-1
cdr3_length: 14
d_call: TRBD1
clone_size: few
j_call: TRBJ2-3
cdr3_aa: CASSLATGEDTQYF
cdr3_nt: TGCGCCAGCAGCTTGGCAACAGGGGAAGATACGCAGTATTTT

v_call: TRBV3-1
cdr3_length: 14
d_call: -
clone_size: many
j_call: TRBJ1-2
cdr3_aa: CASSLPGGTFGYTF
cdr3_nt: TGTGCCAGCAGCCTCCCTGGGGGGACATTTGGCTACACCTTC

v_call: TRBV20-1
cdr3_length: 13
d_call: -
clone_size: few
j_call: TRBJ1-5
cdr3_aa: CSARQNFDQPQHF
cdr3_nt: TGCAGTGCTAGACAGAATTTCGATCAGCCCCAGCATTTT